This is a list of T cell receptor beta chains from one sample in a study of regulatory T cells in long-lasting Graves disease. One entry per CDR3 protein, called by TCRdb with MiXCR from the multiplex PCR reads. The sample shows about 610,000 distinct CDR3 sequences, roughly a sixth of them seen only once. A further study also used this sample, focusing on T cells in Graves' hyperthyroidism and ophthalmopathy.

The material was peripheral blood mononuclear cells (PBMCs), obtained at new diagnosis, from a patient treated with antithyroid drugs. These receptors all come from a man aged 18 to 30 with Graves disease. CDR3s include the opening cysteine and the closing phenylalanine or tryptophan. The D gene is left open where the match is weak. Clone size, where shown, is once, few, many, or a class for clones that have expanded.

.	TRBV5-8	many	TRBJ1-2	CASSLTGIGYTF	TGTGCCAGCAGCTTAACAGGGATTGGCTACACCTTC
.	TRBV20-1	.	TRBJ1-1	CSAMAGFMNTEAFF	TGCAGTGCTATGGCAGGGTTTATGAACACTGAAGCTTTCTTT
TRBD2	TRBV11-2	many	TRBJ2-7	CASSPVLRESPYEQYF	TGTGCCAGCAGCCCAGTTTTGCGGGAGTCCCCCTACGAGCAGTACTTC
.	TRBV12-3/TRBV12-4	many	TRBJ2-3	CASSETDPDTQYF	TGTGCCAGCAGCGAGACAGACCCAGATACGCAGTATTTT
TRBD2	TRBV7-9	many	TRBJ2-7	CASSPGLAGVHEQYF	TGTGCCAGCAGCCCGGGACTAGCGGGAGTTCACGAGCAGTACTTC
.	TRBV11-3	few	TRBJ1-1	CASTQRPVPEAFF	TGTGCCAGCACACAACGGCCGGTTCCCGAAGCTTTCTTT
TRBD2	TRBV6-1	many	TRBJ2-7	CASRGGLAGYYEQYF	TGTGCCAGCAGGGGGGGACTAGCGGGATACTACGAGCAGTACTTC
TRBD2	TRBV2	many	TRBJ2-1	CASSEDGRAFKEQFF	TGTGCCAGCAGTGAGGACGGGAGGGCCTTCAAGGAGCAGTTCTTC
TRBD2	TRBV5-4	.	TRBJ2-2	CASSQGLDVNTGELFF	TGTGCCAGCAGCCAAGGACTAGACGTAAACACCGGGGAGCTGTTTTTT
.	TRBV3-1	many	TRBJ1-1	CASSPGGGANTEAFF	TGTGCCAGCAGCCCGGGAGGGGGGGCGAACACTGAAGCTTTCTTT
.	TRBV28	many	TRBJ1-4	CASSPPGATNEKLFF	TGTGCCAGCAGTCCCCCGGGTGCAACTAATGAAAAACTGTTTTTT
.	TRBV11-1	many	TRBJ2-1	CASSLLRGAGGVDEQFF	TGTGCCAGCAGCCTCCTGAGAGGGGCGGGTGGGGTCGATGAGCAGTTCTTC
TRBD2	TRBV20-1	.	TRBJ2-1	CSARDGGRASEQFF	TGCAGTGCTAGAGATGGCGGGAGGGCCAGTGAGCAGTTCTTC
.	TRBV5-1	many	TRBJ2-1	CASTGGNNLGLNEQFF	TGCGCCAGCACTGGGGGTAACAACCTTGGGCTCAATGAGCAGTTCTTC
TRBD1	TRBV11-3	.	TRBJ1-5	CASSQDHTGGQPQHF	TGTGCCAGCAGCCAAGATCATACAGGGGGACAGCCCCAGCATTTT
TRBD1	TRBV5-1	few	TRBJ2-5	CASSLGTGKFQETQYF	TGCGCCAGCAGCTTAGGGACAGGGAAGTTTCAAGAGACCCAGTACTTC
.	TRBV13	few	TRBJ2-2	CASSSSSGLYTGELFF	TGTGCCAGCAGCTCCTCTTCGGGACTTTACACCGGGGAGCTGTTTTTT
TRBD1	TRBV12-3/TRBV12-4	.	TRBJ2-7	CASSLKRAGGNEQYF	TGTGCCAGCAGTTTAAAGAGGGCAGGGGGCAACGAGCAGTACTTC
TRBD1	TRBV7-9	.	TRBJ2-2	CASSLEGGQTTGELFF	TGTGCCAGCAGCTTAGAAGGGGGACAGACCACCGGGGAGCTGTTTTTT
TRBD1	TRBV7-9	.	TRBJ2-7	CASTSLGTGSMEQYF	TGTGCCAGCACTTCACTCGGGACAGGTTCAATGGAGCAGTACTTC
TRBD2	TRBV3-1	few	TRBJ2-3	CASSPGASGMWDTQYF	TGTGCCAGCAGCCCTGGGGCTAGCGGAATGTGGGATACGCAGTATTTT
TRBD1	TRBV5-4	few	TRBJ1-2	CASSLDTGVGGYTF	TGTGCCAGCAGCTTGGATACAGGGGTGGGAGGCTACACCTTC
.	TRBV5-1	many	TRBJ2-7	CASSLEGNEQYF	TGCGCCAGCAGCTTAGAGGGGAACGAGCAGTACTTC
.	TRBV20-1	many	TRBJ1-6	CSARKDGSSYNSPLHF	TGCAGTGCTCGTAAAGACGGGAGCTCCTATAATTCACCCCTCCACTTT
.	TRBV20-1	many	TRBJ2-2	CSARGAGRNTGELFF	TGCAGTGCTAGAGGGGCAGGAAGGAACACCGGGGAGCTGTTTTTT
.	TRBV6-4	few	TRBJ2-5	CASSLTPGKGETQYF	TGTGCCAGCAGCTTAACTCCCGGGAAGGGGGAGACCCAGTACTTC
.	TRBV4-2	few	TRBJ1-1	CASSQGGRLNTEAFF	TGTGCCAGCAGCCAAGGTGGCCGTTTGAACACTGAAGCTTTCTTT
TRBD2	TRBV7-2	.	TRBJ2-3	CASSTRTSGTSTDTQYF	TGTGCCAGCAGCACAAGGACTAGCGGAACTAGCACAGATACGCAGTATTTT
TRBD1	TRBV19	few	TRBJ2-1	CASSRQGGSYNEQFF	TGTGCCAGTAGTCGACAGGGTGGGTCCTACAATGAGCAGTTCTTC
TRBD1	TRBV7-9	.	TRBJ2-7	CASSPRRTGDYEQYF	TGTGCCAGCAGCCCCCGGAGGACAGGGGACTACGAGCAGTACTTC
.	TRBV20-1	many	TRBJ2-3	CSASGQWPVTDTQYF	TGCAGTGCTAGTGGACAGTGGCCCGTTACAGATACGCAGTATTTT
.	TRBV6-2/TRBV6-3	few	TRBJ2-1	CASTRVGSEQFF	TGTGCCAGCACCCGAGTGGGAAGTGAGCAGTTCTTC